Described below is a single TCR beta chain sequence and its context. The antigen is unknown. The sample belongs to a study of regulatory T cells in long-lasting Graves disease. Time point indicated: newly diagnosed GD, antithyroid drugs for less than 3 months. PBMCs were the source of the RNA used for TCR sequencing. CDR3 length equals 13 residues. The germline V gene encodes CDR1 SGHTA and CDR2 FQGTGA. Between the trimmed V and J ends, which lost 1 base and 3 bases, there was a span of 5 bases. Study observations and caveats: Sample size was small, which may have lowered accuracy.

Arm-PCR of CDR3 regions and iRepertoire HTBI primers were used to build TCR beta libraries. TCRdb used MiXCR to reprocess the multiplex PCR reads, holding one entry per CDR3 protein. The data hold approximately 400,000 distinct CDR3 sequences, with just under 15% observed a single time. These same records also appear under a second study, on T cells in Graves' hyperthyroidism and ophthalmopathy.

The material sequenced was peripheral blood mononuclear cells (PBMCs), taken at new diagnosis, from a patient treated with antithyroid drugs. V usage is TRBV7-3 and J usage is TRBJ2-3; D call uncertain. The receptor comes from a woman aged 25 to 39 with Graves disease. In nucleotides, the CDR3 is TGTGCCAGCAGCTTAATGTTGACAGATACGCAGTATTTT. This encodes CASSLMLTDTQYF.